Reported below is one T cell receptor (beta chain). TCRdb reanalysed the RT-PCR reads using MiXCR and keeps one entry per CDR3 protein. The repertoire holds some 200,000 distinct CDR3 sequences, with around two fifths as singletons. This entry is derived from a study of patients and donors after allogeneic stem cell transplantation. CDR1 is MNHEY and CDR2 is SVGAGI in the germline V gene. The CDR3 length is 18 residues. The V end lost 2 bases, the J end lost 2 bases, and 18 bases lay between the germline ends. This receptor was obtained from a human donor who was either an allogeneic HSCT recipient or a stem cell or donor lymphocyte infusion donor (not recorded which). It is not recorded whose cells these are; they may come from a transplant donor. V and J are TRBV6-5 and TRBJ2-2; no definite D call. The specimen was blood, either unsorted or a sorted T cell fraction (not recorded which). The chain's CDR3 is CASSYIFILAANTGELFF. The CDR3 coding sequence is TGTGCCAGCAGTTACATTTTTATATTGGCTGCTAACACCGGGGAGCTGTTTTTT.